The present T cell receptor beta chain was sequenced within a study of OX40 agonist ivuxolimab in advanced cancers. Across the study: Therapy given before enrollment (anti-PD-1, anti-PD-L1 or anti-CTLA-4) was allowed, and roughly 41% had some.

Samples of blood were obtained at baseline, on cycle 4 day 1, and on cycle 7 day 1. A note on this clone: Its antigen is not known.

Overall study findings and caveats: Among the lowest peripheral clonal expansion occurred in 0.1-3.0 mg/kg partial responders.

Sequencing used immunoSEQ multiplex PCR; TCRdb keeps in-frame clones, though not all of them. This sample carries tens of thousands of clones, nearly 80% of them seen once, and the ten largest clones take roughly 2.5%. V dropped 4 bases and J dropped 6 bases, with 12 bases sitting between them. Germline CDR1 and CDR2: MNHEY and SMNVEV (reference sequence). CDR3 length equals 14 residues. This TCR was sampled from an adult with an advanced solid tumor such as melanoma, head and neck, liver or kidney cancer. The specimen was CD4+ or CD8+ T cells sorted from blood, collected in a trial of the OX40 agonist ivuxolimab. The chain carries TRBV27 and TRBJ2-2, with D perhaps TRBD1 (6 bases). CDR3 DNA sequence: TGTGCCAGCAGTTCACACAGGGACCCCGGGGAGCTGTTTTTT. This encodes CASSSHRDPGELFF.